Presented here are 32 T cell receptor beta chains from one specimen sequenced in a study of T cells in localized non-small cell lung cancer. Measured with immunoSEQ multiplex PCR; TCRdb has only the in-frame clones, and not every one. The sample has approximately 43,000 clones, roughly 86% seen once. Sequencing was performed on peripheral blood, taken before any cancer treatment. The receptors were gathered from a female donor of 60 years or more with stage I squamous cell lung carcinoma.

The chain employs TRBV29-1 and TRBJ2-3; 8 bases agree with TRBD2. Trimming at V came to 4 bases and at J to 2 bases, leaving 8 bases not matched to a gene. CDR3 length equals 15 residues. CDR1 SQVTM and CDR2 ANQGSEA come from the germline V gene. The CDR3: CSVGAAGGTTDTQYF. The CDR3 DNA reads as TGCAGCGTTGGCGCGGCGGGAGGTACCACAGATACGCAGTATTTT.

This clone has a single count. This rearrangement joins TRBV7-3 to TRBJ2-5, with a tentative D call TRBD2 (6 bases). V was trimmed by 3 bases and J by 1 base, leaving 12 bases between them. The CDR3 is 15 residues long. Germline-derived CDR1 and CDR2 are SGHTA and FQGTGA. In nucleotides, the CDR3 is TGTGCCAGCAGCTTCTCTGGAGGGACCCAAGAGACCCAGTACTTC. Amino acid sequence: CASSFSGGTQETQYF.

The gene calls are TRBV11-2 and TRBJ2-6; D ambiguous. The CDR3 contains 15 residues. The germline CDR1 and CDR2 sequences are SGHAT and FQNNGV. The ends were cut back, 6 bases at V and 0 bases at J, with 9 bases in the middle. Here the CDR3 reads CASSDLVSGANVLTF. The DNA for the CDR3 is TGTGCCAGCAGTGACCTTGTCTCTGGGGCCAACGTCCTGACTTTC.

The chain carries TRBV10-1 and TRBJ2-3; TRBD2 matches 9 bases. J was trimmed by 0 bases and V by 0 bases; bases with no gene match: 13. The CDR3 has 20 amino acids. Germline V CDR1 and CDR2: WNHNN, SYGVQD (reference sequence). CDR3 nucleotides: TGCGCCAGCAGTGAGTCGAAAATTAAGGCTAGCGGGATGAGCACAGATACGCAGTATTTT. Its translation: CASSESKIKASGMSTDTQYF.

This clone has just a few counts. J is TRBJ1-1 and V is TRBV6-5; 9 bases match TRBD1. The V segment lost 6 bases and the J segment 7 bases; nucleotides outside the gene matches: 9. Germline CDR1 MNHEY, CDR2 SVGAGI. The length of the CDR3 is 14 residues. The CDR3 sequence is CASSTDRGPFEAFF. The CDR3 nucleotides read TGTGCCAGCAGCACGGACAGGGGACCCTTTGAAGCTTTCTTT.

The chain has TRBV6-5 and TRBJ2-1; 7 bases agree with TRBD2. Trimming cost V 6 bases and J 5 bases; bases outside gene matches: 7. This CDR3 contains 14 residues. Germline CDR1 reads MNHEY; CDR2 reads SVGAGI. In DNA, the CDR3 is TGTGCCAGCAGAACCGGGACTACCCACAATGAGCAGTTCTTC. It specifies CASRTGTTHNEQFF.

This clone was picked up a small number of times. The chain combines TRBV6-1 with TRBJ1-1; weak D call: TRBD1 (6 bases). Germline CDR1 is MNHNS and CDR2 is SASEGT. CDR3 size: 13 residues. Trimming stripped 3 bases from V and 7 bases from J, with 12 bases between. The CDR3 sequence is CASSDRGRVEAFF. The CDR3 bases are TGTGCCAGCAGTGACAGGGGACGGGTTGAAGCTTTCTTT.

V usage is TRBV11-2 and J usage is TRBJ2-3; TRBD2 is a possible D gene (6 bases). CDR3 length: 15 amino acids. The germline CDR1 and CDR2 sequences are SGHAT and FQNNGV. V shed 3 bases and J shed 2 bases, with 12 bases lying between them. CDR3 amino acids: CASSLTSGYTDTQYF. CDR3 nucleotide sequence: TGTGCCAGCAGCTTGACCAGCGGGTACACAGATACGCAGTATTTT.

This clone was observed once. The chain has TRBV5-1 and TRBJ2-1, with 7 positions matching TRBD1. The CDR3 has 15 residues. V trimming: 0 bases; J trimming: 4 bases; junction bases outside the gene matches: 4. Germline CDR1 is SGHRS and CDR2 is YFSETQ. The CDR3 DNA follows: TGCGCCAGCAGCTTGGGACGGGACAGTTACAATGAGCAGTTCTTC. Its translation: CASSLGRDSYNEQFF.

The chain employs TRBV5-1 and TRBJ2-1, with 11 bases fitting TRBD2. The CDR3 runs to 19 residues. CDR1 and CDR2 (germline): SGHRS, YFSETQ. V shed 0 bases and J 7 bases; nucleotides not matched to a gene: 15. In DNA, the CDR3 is TGCGCCAGCAGCTTGGAACTGTGGGCTAGCGGGAGGTCGGGTAATGAGCAGTTCTTC. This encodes CASSLELWASGRSGNEQFF. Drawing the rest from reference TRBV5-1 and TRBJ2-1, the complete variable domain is KAGVTQTPRYLIKTRGQQVTLSCSPISGHRSVSWYQQTPGQGLQFLFEYFSETQRNKGNFPGRFSGRQFSNSRSEMNVSTLELGDSALYLCASSLELWASGRSGNEQFFGPGTRLTVL.

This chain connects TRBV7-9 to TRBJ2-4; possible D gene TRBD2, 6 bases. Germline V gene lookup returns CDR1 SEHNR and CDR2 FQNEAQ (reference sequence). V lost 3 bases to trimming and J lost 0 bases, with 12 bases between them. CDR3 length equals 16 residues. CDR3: CASSLGPGGAKNIQYF. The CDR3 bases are TGTGCCAGCAGCTTGGGACCCGGGGGAGCCAAAAACATTCAGTACTTC.

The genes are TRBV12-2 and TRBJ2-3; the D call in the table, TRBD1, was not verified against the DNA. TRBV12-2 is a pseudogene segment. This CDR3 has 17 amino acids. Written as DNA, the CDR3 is TGTGCAAGTCGCTTAGCGGCAGGGTTTGCTGCCACAGATACGCAGTATTTT. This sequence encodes CASRLAAGFAATDTQYF.

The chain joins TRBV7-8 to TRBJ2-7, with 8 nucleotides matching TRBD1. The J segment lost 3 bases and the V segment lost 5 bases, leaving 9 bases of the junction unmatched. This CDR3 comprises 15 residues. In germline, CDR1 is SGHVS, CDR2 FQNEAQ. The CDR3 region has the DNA TGTGCCAGCAGCCAGGGGGCCTCCGGGGGCTACGAGCAGTACTTC. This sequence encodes CASSQGASGGYEQYF.

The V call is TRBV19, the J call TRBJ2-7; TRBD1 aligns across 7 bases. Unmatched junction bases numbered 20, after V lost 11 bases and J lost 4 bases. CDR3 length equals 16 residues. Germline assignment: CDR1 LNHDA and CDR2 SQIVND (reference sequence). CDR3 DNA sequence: TGTGCCTCCTGCCCCTTGGGACAGAGTATACCTTACGAGCAGTACTTC. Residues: CASCPLGQSIPYEQYF.

CDR3 nucleotides: TGTGCCAGCCTGGGGCCTACCTACAATGAGCAGTTCTTC. As protein: CASLGPTYNEQFF. V usage is TRBV19 and J usage is TRBJ2-1, with D tentatively TRBD1 (5 bases). V was cut by 9 bases and J by 2 bases, with 11 bases left in between. The CDR3 has 13 residues. The germline CDR1 and CDR2 sequences are LNHDA and SQIVND (reference sequence). Filled out from reference TRBV19 and TRBJ2-1, the complete variable domain reads DGGITQSPKYLFRKEGQNVTLSCEQNLNHDAMYWYRQDPGQGLRLIYYSQIVNDFQKGDIAEGYSVSREKKESFPLTVTSAQKNPTAFYLCASLGPTYNEQFFGPGTRLTVL.

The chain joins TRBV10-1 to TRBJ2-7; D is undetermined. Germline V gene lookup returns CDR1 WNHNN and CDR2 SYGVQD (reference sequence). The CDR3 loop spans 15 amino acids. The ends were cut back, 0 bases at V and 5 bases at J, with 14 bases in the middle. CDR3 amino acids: CASSESRLLGDEQYF. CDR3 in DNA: TGCGCCAGCAGTGAGTCTCGGCTCCTTGGCGACGAGCAGTACTTC.

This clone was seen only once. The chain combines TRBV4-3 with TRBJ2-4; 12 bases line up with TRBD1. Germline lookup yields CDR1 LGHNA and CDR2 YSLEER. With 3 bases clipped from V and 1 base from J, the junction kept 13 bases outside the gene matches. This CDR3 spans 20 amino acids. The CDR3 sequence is CASSQATGTGGVLAKNIQYF. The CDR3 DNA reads TGCGCCAGCAGCCAGGCTACCGGGACAGGGGGCGTACTGGCCAAAAACATTCAGTACTTC.

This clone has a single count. The CDR3 is CASRTIRGTETQYF. The CDR3, as DNA: TGTGCCAGCCGAACAATCAGGGGAACGGAGACCCAGTACTTC. This rearrangement joins TRBV2 to TRBJ2-5; the D gene is possibly TRBD1 (6 bases). Per the germline V gene, CDR1 is SNHLY and CDR2 is FYNNEI. This CDR3 spans 14 amino acids. V lost 8 bases to trimming and J lost 5 bases, with 18 bases between them.

The CDR3 DNA reads TGTGCCAGCAGCTTAGGGCGGCCTAATCAGCCCCAGCATTTT. Its translation is CASSLGRPNQPQHF. The chain is built from TRBV7-2 and TRBJ1-5; D remains unclear. Deletions cut 1 base from V and 4 bases from J, with 8 bases between. Germline CDR1 SGHTA, CDR2 FQGNSA. This CDR3 contains 14 residues. The complete variable domain, with remaining parts taken from reference TRBV7-2 and TRBJ1-5, reads GAGVSQSPSNKVTEKGKDVELRCDPISGHTALYWYRQSLGQGLEFLIYFQGNSAPDKSGLPSDRFSAERTGGSVSTLTIQRTQQEDSAVYLCASSLGRPNQPQHFGDGTRLSIL.

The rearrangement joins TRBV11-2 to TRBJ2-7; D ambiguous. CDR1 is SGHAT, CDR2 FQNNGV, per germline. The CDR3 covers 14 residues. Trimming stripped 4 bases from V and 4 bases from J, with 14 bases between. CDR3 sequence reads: CASSSVKKGYEQYF. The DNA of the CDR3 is TGTGCCAGCAGCTCAGTAAAAAAGGGTTACGAGCAGTACTTC. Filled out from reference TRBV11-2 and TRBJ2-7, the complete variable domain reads EAGVAQSPRYKIIEKRQSVAFWCNPISGHATLYWYQQILGQGPKLLIQFQNNGVVDDSQLPKDRFSAERLKGVDSTLKIQPAKLEDSAVYLCASSSVKKGYEQYFGPGTRLTVT.

CDR3 loop: CASSLDLRDTGELFF. CDR3 bases: TGCGCCAGCAGCTTGGACCTAAGGGACACCGGGGAGCTGTTTTTT. The rearrangement uses TRBV5-1 and TRBJ2-2; D is uncertain. Trimming left V 0 bases short and J 3 bases short, with 9 bases between. Germline CDR1 reads SGHRS; CDR2 reads YFSETQ. The CDR3 is made up of 15 amino acids.

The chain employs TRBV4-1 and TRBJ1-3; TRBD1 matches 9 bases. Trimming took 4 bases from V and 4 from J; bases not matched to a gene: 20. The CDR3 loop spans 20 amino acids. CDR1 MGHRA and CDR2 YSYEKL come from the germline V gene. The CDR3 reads CASSLKSPGQGRIGGNTIYF. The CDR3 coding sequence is TGCGCCAGCAGCCTGAAGTCTCCGGGACAGGGAAGGATTGGAGGAAACACCATATATTTT.

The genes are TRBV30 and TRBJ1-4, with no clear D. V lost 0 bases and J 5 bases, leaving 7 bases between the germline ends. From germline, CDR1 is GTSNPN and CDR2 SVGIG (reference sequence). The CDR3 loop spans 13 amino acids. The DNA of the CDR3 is TGTGCCTGGAGTGTTTGGCGGAATGAAAAACTGTTTTTT. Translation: CAWSVWRNEKLFF.

CDR3: CSGGEPRGEQYF. The CDR3 DNA sequence: TGCAGCGGGGGGGAACCCCGTGGGGAGCAGTACTTC. The chain uses TRBV29-1 and TRBJ2-7, with D perhaps TRBD2 (6 bases). Trimming took off 7 bases at V and 7 bases at J, with 17 bases between the two ends. The germline V gene has CDR1 SQVTM and CDR2 ANQGSEA. This CDR3 comprises 12 residues.

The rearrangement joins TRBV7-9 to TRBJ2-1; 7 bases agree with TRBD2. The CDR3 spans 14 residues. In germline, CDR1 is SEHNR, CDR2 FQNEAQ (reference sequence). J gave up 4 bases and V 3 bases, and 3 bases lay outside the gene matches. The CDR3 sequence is CASSLGGEYNEQFF. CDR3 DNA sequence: TGTGCCAGCAGCTTGGGAGGGGAGTACAATGAGCAGTTCTTC.

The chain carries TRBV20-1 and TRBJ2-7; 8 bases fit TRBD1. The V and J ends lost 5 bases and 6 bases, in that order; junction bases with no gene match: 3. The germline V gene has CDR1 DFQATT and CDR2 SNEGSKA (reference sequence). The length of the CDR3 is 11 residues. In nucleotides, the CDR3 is TGCAGTGCTGACAGGGGTAGCGAGCAGTACTTC. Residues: CSADRGSEQYF.

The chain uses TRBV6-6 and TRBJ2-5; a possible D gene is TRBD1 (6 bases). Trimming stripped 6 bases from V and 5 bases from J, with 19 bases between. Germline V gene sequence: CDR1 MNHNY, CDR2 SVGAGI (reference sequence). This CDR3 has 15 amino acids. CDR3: CASRGATGMSETQYF. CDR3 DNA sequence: TGTGCCAGCAGGGGGGCTACAGGGATGTCGGAGACCCAGTACTTC.

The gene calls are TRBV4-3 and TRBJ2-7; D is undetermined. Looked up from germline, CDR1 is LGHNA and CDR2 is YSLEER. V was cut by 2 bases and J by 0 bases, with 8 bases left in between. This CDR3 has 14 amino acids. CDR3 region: CASSQQTSSYEQYF. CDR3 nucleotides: TGCGCCAGCAGCCAACAAACAAGCTCCTACGAGCAGTACTTC.

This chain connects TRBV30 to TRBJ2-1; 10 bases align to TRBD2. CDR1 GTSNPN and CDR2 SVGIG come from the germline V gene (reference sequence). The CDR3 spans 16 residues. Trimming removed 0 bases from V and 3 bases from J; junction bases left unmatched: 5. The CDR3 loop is CAWSVRTSGNYNEQFF. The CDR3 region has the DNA TGTGCCTGGAGTGTACGGACTAGCGGAAACTACAATGAGCAGTTCTTC.

CDR3 in DNA: TGTGCCAGCAGCTTATGGCCAGACTCCTACAATGAGCAGTTCTTC. Translating it yields CASSLWPDSYNEQFF. This chain joins TRBV7-3 and TRBJ2-1, with no clear D. This CDR3 is 15 amino acids long. Germline CDR1 reads SGHTA; CDR2 reads FQGTGA. Between the trimmed V and J ends, which lost 2 bases and 0 bases, there was a span of 8 bases.

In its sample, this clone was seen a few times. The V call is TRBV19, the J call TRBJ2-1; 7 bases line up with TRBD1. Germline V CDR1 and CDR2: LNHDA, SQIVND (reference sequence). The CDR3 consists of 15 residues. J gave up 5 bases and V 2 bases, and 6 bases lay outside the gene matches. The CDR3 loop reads CASSITGARNNEQFF. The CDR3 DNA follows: TGTGCCAGTAGTATAACAGGGGCCCGAAACAATGAGCAGTTCTTC. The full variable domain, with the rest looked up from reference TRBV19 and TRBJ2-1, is DGGITQSPKYLFRKEGQNVTLSCEQNLNHDAMYWYRQDPGQGLRLIYYSQIVNDFQKGDIAEGYSVSREKKESFPLTVTSAQKNPTAFYLCASSITGARNNEQFFGPGTRLTVL.

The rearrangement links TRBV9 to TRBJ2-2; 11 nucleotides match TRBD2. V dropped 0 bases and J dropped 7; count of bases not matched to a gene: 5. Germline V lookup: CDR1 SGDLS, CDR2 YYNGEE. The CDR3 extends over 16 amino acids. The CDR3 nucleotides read TGTGCCAGCAGCGTAGATAGCGGGAGGGCCGTCGGGGAGCTGTTTTTT. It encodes CASSVDSGRAVGELFF.